Shown below are 22 T cell receptor beta chains from a single sample sequenced in a study of blood T cell repertoires in COVID-19. Data came from immunoSEQ multiplex PCR; TCRdb stores just in-frame clones and leaves some out. The table includes a few hundred thousand clones, nearly 90% detected once. Sequenced input: PBMCs or T cells enriched from blood (not recorded which). The receptors shown here come from a woman between 25 and 40 years old who had recovered from COVID-19.

The gene calls are TRBV4-1 and TRBJ1-3, with no clear D. Germline-derived CDR1 and CDR2 are MGHRA and YSYEKL. The germline V and J ends were trimmed by 0 bases and 6 bases, with 6 bases remaining between them. The CDR3 sequence is 13 residues long. The CDR3 protein is CASSQEHTNTIYF. In DNA, the CDR3 is TGCGCCAGCAGCCAAGAGCACACAAACACCATATATTTT.

V gene TRBV10-3 combines with J gene TRBJ1-1; 10 bases match TRBD1. Germline lookup yields CDR1 ENHRY and CDR2 SYGVKD. After removal of 10 bases from V and 4 bases from J, the junction contained 6 bases not matched to a gene. This CDR3 comprises 13 residues. The DNA of the CDR3 is TGTGCCACCCGGACAGGGGGTGTCACTGAAGCTTTCTTT. Its protein is CATRTGGVTEAFF.

V gene TRBV9 combines with J gene TRBJ1-2; the match to TRBD1 covers 9 bases. V shed 4 bases, J shed 5 bases, and the junction held 6 bases outside the gene matches. CDR1 is SGDLS, CDR2 YYNGEE, per germline. The CDR3 totals 14 residues. In nucleotides, the CDR3 is TGTGCCAGCAGCTCAGGGGACAGGGAATATGGCTACACCTTC. Translation gives CASSSGDREYGYTF.

This clone has just one count. The chain uses TRBV7-2 and TRBJ1-2; D might be TRBD1 (5 bases). CDR1 and CDR2 (germline): SGHTA, FQGNSA. V lost 4 bases to trimming and J lost 6 bases, with 15 bases between them. The CDR3 loop spans 14 amino acids. The CDR3 region is CASSSPGRGNGYTF. DNA of the CDR3: TGTGCCAGCAGCTCCCCAGGGAGGGGCAATGGCTACACCTTC.

The chain couples TRBV7-9 to TRBJ1-2; D might be TRBD1 (6 bases). Trimming removed 5 bases at V and 1 base at J, with 20 bases between. Germline V gene lookup returns CDR1 SEHNR and CDR2 FQNEAQ (reference sequence). CDR3 length equals 17 residues. CDR3 in amino acids: CASSPPSPDRINYGYTF. CDR3 DNA sequence: TGTGCCAGCAGCCCCCCCTCCCCGGACAGAATTAACTATGGCTACACCTTC.

The count of this clone is one. This sequence joins TRBV5-6 and TRBJ1-6; D might be TRBD1 (6 bases). This CDR3 comprises 14 residues. The V and J ends lost 4 bases and 9 bases respectively, with 14 bases between them. Germline V lookup: CDR1 SGHDT, CDR2 YYEEEE. The CDR3, as DNA: TGTGCCAGCAGCAGGGGGACCTGGTCTTCACCCCTCCACTTT. Protein: CASSRGTWSSPLHF. The full variable domain, completed using reference TRBV5-6 and TRBJ1-6, is DAGVTQSPTHLIKTRGQQVTLRCSPKSGHDTVSWYQQALGQGPQFIFQYYEEEERQRGNFPDRFSGHQFPNYSSELNVNALLLGDSALYLCASSRGTWSSPLHFGNGTRLTVT.

The J gene is TRBJ2-2, the V gene TRBV3-1 (or the pseudogene TRBV3-2), with D maybe TRBD2 (6 bases). Germline CDR1 reads LGHDT; CDR2 reads YNNKEL (reference sequence). The ends were cut back, 3 bases at V and 2 bases at J, with 10 bases in the middle. The CDR3 consists of 15 residues. CDR3 residues: CASSHFSGNTGELFF. The CDR3 nucleotides read TGTGCCAGCAGCCACTTTAGCGGAAACACCGGGGAGCTGTTTTTT.

This clone has more than one count but fewer than ten. The chain couples TRBV4-3 to TRBJ1-1; a weak D match, TRBD1 (6 bases). The CDR3 is 14 amino acids. V lost 7 bases and J lost 1, with 13 bases in between. Germline lookup yields CDR1 LGHNA and CDR2 YSLEER. The CDR3 protein is CASKVLGQNTEAFF. CDR3 DNA: TGCGCCAGCAAAGTCCTGGGACAGAACACTGAAGCTTTCTTT.

The CDR3 DNA follows: TGTGCCAGCAGCCCCCGACTAGCGGGAGGGAGAGGCGGGGAGCTGTTTTTT. The encoded protein is CASSPRLAGGRGGELFF. The chain employs TRBV7-3 and TRBJ2-2; 14 bases agree with TRBD2. Losses at the gene ends were 5 bases for V and 7 bases for J; bases not matched to a gene: 9. This CDR3 comprises 17 residues. The germline CDR1 and CDR2 sequences are SGHTA and FQGTGA. The full variable domain, rest sourced from reference TRBV7-3 and TRBJ2-2, is GAGVSQTPSNKVTEKGKYVELRCDPISGHTALYWYRQSLGQGPEFLIYFQGTGAADDSGLPNDRFFAVRPEGSVSTLKIQRTERGDSAVYLCASSPRLAGGRGGELFFGEGSRLTVL.

V and J are TRBV19 and TRBJ1-1; weak D call: TRBD1 (6 bases). Trimming pared 3 bases from V and 5 bases from J, leaving 10 bases between. From germline, CDR1 is LNHDA and CDR2 SQIVND (reference sequence). The CDR3 runs to 13 residues. As DNA, the CDR3 is TGTGCCAGTAGTATGGGGGGGCGGACTGAAGCTTTCTTT. Translating it yields CASSMGGRTEAFF. Complete variable domain (other parts from reference TRBV19 and TRBJ1-1): DGGITQSPKYLFRKEGQNVTLSCEQNLNHDAMYWYRQDPGQGLRLIYYSQIVNDFQKGDIAEGYSVSREKKESFPLTVTSAQKNPTAFYLCASSMGGRTEAFFGQGTRLTVV.

The table lists this clone with a count of one. This chain uses TRBV27 with TRBJ1-4, with a tentative D call TRBD1 (5 bases). The V and J ends lost 3 bases and 0 bases respectively, with 8 bases between them. From germline, CDR1 is MNHEY and CDR2 SMNVEV (reference sequence). CDR3 length equals 15 residues. The CDR3 loop reads CASSFGGATNEKLFF. The CDR3 DNA reads as TGTGCCAGCAGTTTCGGGGGAGCAACTAATGAAAAACTGTTTTTT.

The chain uses TRBV7-8 and TRBJ2-3, with D perhaps TRBD2 (5 bases). CDR3 size: 14 residues. Germline V gene sequence: CDR1 SGHVS, CDR2 FQNEAQ. Trimming left V 7 bases short and J 2 bases short, with 13 bases between. The CDR3 region has the DNA TGTGCCAGCAAACGGGCTAGCAACACAGATACGCAGTATTTT. Translated: CASKRASNTDTQYF.

The chain joins TRBV5-8 to TRBJ1-1; D is possibly TRBD1 (5 bases). Trimming removed 3 bases at V and 7 bases at J, with 19 bases between. Germline V gene data show CDR1 as SGHTS and CDR2 as YDEGEE. The CDR3 runs 15 residues. CDR3 amino acids: CASSSIQVPGDEAFF. The CDR3 bases are TGTGCCAGCAGCTCGATCCAGGTCCCGGGGGATGAAGCTTTCTTT.

The chain is built from TRBV18 and TRBJ1-4; D remains unclear. Germline loops: CDR1 KGHSH, CDR2 LQKENI. This CDR3 contains 15 residues. The V and J ends lost 2 bases and 8 bases respectively, with 15 bases between them. The CDR3 here is CASSPSQQRGEKLFF. The CDR3 DNA follows: TGTGCCAGCTCACCAAGCCAACAGAGAGGGGAAAAACTGTTTTTT.

The chain links TRBV6-1 to TRBJ2-7; 9 nucleotides line up with TRBD2. Trimming cost V 4 bases and J 4 bases; bases outside gene matches: 14. Germline CDR1 reads MNHNS; CDR2 reads SASEGT. The CDR3 is 17 residues long. The CDR3, as DNA: TGTGCCAGCAGTGTGATAGTGGCATCTAGCGGGGTTTACGAGCAGTACTTC. Residues: CASSVIVASSGVYEQYF.

The chain links TRBV4-1 to TRBJ2-2, with D maybe TRBD2 (6 bases). Per the germline V gene, CDR1 is MGHRA and CDR2 is YSYEKL. V was clipped by 2 bases and J by 5 bases, with 12 bases between them. The CDR3 has 15 amino acids. The CDR3 sequence: CASSQIGTLTGELFF. CDR3 nucleotide sequence: TGCGCCAGCAGCCAAATCGGGACTTTGACCGGGGAGCTGTTTTTT.

A remark on this clone: Other nucleotide sequences in the sample specify the same CDR3. This sequence joins TRBV7-9 and TRBJ2-5; possible D gene TRBD1, 7 bases. CDR3 length: 13 residues. Germline V gives CDR1 SEHNR, CDR2 FQNEAQ (reference sequence). With 2 bases removed from V and 5 bases from J, the gap between germline ends came to 9 bases. As DNA, the CDR3 is TGTGCCAGCAGCTTATCAGGGGGGGAGACCCAGTACTTC. The encoded protein is CASSLSGGETQYF.

The chain links TRBV28 to TRBJ2-7; 9 bases agree with TRBD1. The germline V gene encodes CDR1 MDHEN and CDR2 SYDVKM. CDR3 length: 16 amino acids. J was trimmed by 7 bases and V by 5 bases; bases with no gene match: 15. DNA of the CDR3: TGTGCCAGCAGTCCGACCGGGACAGGGCTGTGGGGAGAGCAGTACTTC. Its protein is CASSPTGTGLWGEQYF.

The table lists this clone with a count of one. The chain is built from TRBV7-9 and TRBJ1-1, with D possibly being TRBD1 (6 bases). The V and J ends lost 5 bases and 1 base respectively, with 14 bases between them. The CDR3 has 15 residues. Germline values: CDR1 SEHNR, CDR2 FQNEAQ (reference sequence). The CDR3 loop reads CASSLNRASNTEAFF. DNA for the CDR3: TGTGCCAGCAGCCTTAACAGGGCTTCGAACACTGAAGCTTTCTTT. The full variable domain, in which reference TRBV7-9 and TRBJ1-1 provide the parts outside the CDR3, is DTGVSQNPRHKITKRGQNVTFRCDPISEHNRLYWYRQTLGQGPEFLTYFQNEAQLEKSRLLSDRFSAERPKGSFSTLEIQRTEQGDSAMYLCASSLNRASNTEAFFGQGTRLTVV.

The chain has TRBV30 and TRBJ2-1; 12 nucleotides align to TRBD2. CDR1 and CDR2 from the germline V gene are GTSNPN and SVGIG (reference sequence). The CDR3 covers 15 residues. The V gene end was trimmed by 3 bases and the J gene end by 2 bases; junction bases not matched to a gene: 2. The CDR3 sequence is CAWSRTSGAYNEQFF. The CDR3 DNA reads TGTGCCTGGAGCCGGACTAGCGGGGCCTACAATGAGCAGTTCTTC.

This clone was picked up one time. This rearrangement joins TRBV7-9 to TRBJ1-2; D may be TRBD1 (6 bases). Germline V lookup: CDR1 SEHNR, CDR2 FQNEAQ (reference sequence). The V end was cut by 1 base, the J end by 7 bases, with 7 bases between. CDR3 length: 12 residues. The CDR3 loop is CASSLVQGGYTF. DNA for the CDR3: TGTGCCAGCAGCTTAGTACAGGGTGGCTACACCTTC. Variable domain in full (rest from reference TRBV7-9 and TRBJ1-2): DTGVSQNPRHKITKRGQNVTFRCDPISEHNRLYWYRQTLGQGPEFLTYFQNEAQLEKSRLLSDRFSAERPKGSFSTLEIQRTEQGDSAMYLCASSLVQGGYTFGSGTRLTVV.

The rearrangement joins TRBV7-9 to TRBJ2-3; perhaps TRBD1 as D (6 bases). Germline CDR1 SEHNR, CDR2 FQNEAQ (reference sequence). There are 17 residues in the CDR3. The V and J ends lost 5 bases and 6 bases respectively, with 24 bases between them. The CDR3 is CASSPLDQGNDLDTQYF. CDR3 nucleotides: TGTGCCAGCAGCCCCCTGGACCAGGGGAACGATCTTGATACGCAGTATTTT.